A selection of T cell receptor beta chains follows, all from one sample in a study of Graves' ophthalmopathy and Graves' hyperthyroidism. MiXCR, applied by TCRdb to the multiplex PCR reads, yields one record per CDR3 protein. The repertoire holds over 500,000 distinct CDR3 sequences, with 22% as singletons. Sequenced input: peripheral blood. These receptors originate from a woman aged 18-29 years with stable Graves' hyperthyroidism. Some clones in this sample may be carry-over from other donors' samples. Each CDR3 is given with its conserved first and last residue. D genes are given only for firm matches. For some rows the clone size is stated as once, few or many, or as a class when expanded; others skip it.

TRBD2 | TRBJ2-5 | few | 16 | TRBV18 | CASSPGTSGVQETQYF | TGTGCCAGCTCACCCGGGACTAGCGGGGTCCAAGAGACCCAGTACTTC
TRBD1 | TRBJ1-1 | . | 15 | TRBV5-1 | CASSLMTGFATEAFF | TGCGCCAGCAGCTTGATGACAGGGTTTGCCACTGAAGCTTTCTTT
TRBD1 | TRBJ2-7 | many | 15 | TRBV28 | CASNGLGQGVLEQYF | TGTGCCAGCAACGGGCTAGGACAGGGGGTTTTGGAGCAGTACTTC
. | TRBJ1-5 | . | 16 | TRBV28 | CASSLGGGSGNQPQHF | TGTGCCAGCTCCCTGGGGGGGGGGTCTGGCAATCAGCCCCAGCATTTT
. | TRBJ2-4 | . | 10 | TRBV20-1 | CSASDLIQYF | TGCAGTGCTAGTGACCTTATTCAGTACTTC
TRBD2 | TRBJ2-7 | many | 15 | TRBV19 | CASSTPGLATYEQYF | TGTGCCAGTAGTACCCCGGGACTAGCGACCTACGAGCAGTACTTC
. | TRBJ2-7 | . | 15 | TRBV9 | CASSVEDGSEYEQYF | TGTGCCAGCAGCGTAGAGGACGGGTCTGAATACGAGCAGTACTTC
. | TRBJ2-7 | . | 14 | TRBV7-2 | CASTLGRANYEQYF | TGTGCCAGCACCCTTGGACGAGCCAACTACGAGCAGTACTTC
TRBD1 | TRBJ2-7 | few | 13 | TRBV20-1 | CSARSTGTYEQYF | TGCAGTGCTAGGTCGACAGGGACCTACGAGCAGTACTTC
. | TRBJ1-5 | many | 16 | TRBV19 | CASSPLRGDSNQPQHF | TGTGCCAGTAGTCCCCTAAGGGGGGACAGCAATCAGCCCCAGCATTTT
TRBD2 | TRBJ2-7 | many | 16 | TRBV5-1 | CASSSTPGLAGDEQYF | TGCGCCAGCAGCTCAACCCCGGGACTAGCGGGTGACGAGCAGTACTTC
TRBD1 | TRBJ2-2 | many | 12 | TRBV30 | CACPTGGRELFF | TGTGCCTGCCCGACAGGGGGCAGGGAGCTGTTTTTT
. | TRBJ2-7 | once | 15 | TRBV6-1 | CASSAAPYREGEQYF | TGTGCCAGCAGTGCAGCACCATACAGGGAGGGCGAGCAGTACTTC
. | TRBJ2-5 | many | 15 | TRBV20-1 | CSASPVVEGKETQYF | TGCAGTGCTAGTCCCGTTGTTGAGGGAAAGGAGACCCAGTACTTC
. | TRBJ2-7 | many | 14 | TRBV28 | CASSFGRKTGEQYF | TGTGCCAGCAGTTTTGGACGTAAGACGGGCGAGCAGTACTTC
. | TRBJ2-5 | once | 13 | TRBV13 | CASSPRDRLTLYF | TGTGCCAGCAGCCCACGAGACAGGTTGACCCTGTACTTC
. | TRBJ1-5 | many | 14 | TRBV12-3/TRBV12-4 | CASSFLAGQQPQHF | TGTGCCAGCAGTTTCCTCGCAGGGCAACAGCCCCAGCATTTT
. | TRBJ2-5 | many | 15 | TRBV11-2 | CASSFRPNLGETQYF | TGTGCCAGCAGCTTCCGCCCTAACTTGGGTGAGACCCAGTACTTC
. | TRBJ1-1 | . | 14 | TRBV12-3/TRBV12-4 | CASSFQGSKTEAFF | TGTGCCAGCAGTTTCCAGGGATCAAAAACTGAAGCTTTCTTT
. | TRBJ2-7 | . | 13 | TRBV28 | CASSNPQAYEQYF | TGTGCCAGCAGTAACCCTCAGGCCTACGAGCAGTACTTC
. | TRBJ1-5 | many | 13 | TRBV20-1 | CSARLDSNQPQHF | TGCAGTGCTAGACTGGATAGCAATCAGCCCCAGCATTTT
TRBD1 | TRBJ2-7 | many | 15 | TRBV6-2/TRBV6-3 | CASSKEQGGFYEQYF | TGTGCCAGCAGTAAAGAACAGGGGGGATTCTACGAGCAGTACTTC
. | TRBJ1-1 | many | 13 | TRBV19 | CASGSYSDTEAFF | TGTGCCAGTGGGAGTTACAGCGACACTGAAGCTTTCTTT
. | TRBJ1-2 | many | 14 | TRBV28 | CASSRPGSFYGYTF | TGTGCCAGCAGCAGGCCCGGGAGCTTTTATGGCTACACCTTC
. | TRBJ2-5 | . | 14 | TRBV7-2 | CASSLYLDQETQYF | TGTGCCAGCAGCTTGTACTTAGACCAAGAGACCCAGTACTTC
. | TRBJ1-3 | . | 17 | TRBV12-3/TRBV12-4 | CASTPLDLQRSGNTIYF | TGTGCCAGCACCCCGCTAGATTTACAGCGATCTGGAAACACCATATATTTT
. | TRBJ1-1 | many | 16 | TRBV12-3/TRBV12-4 | CASSLSSRATNTEAFF | TGTGCCAGCAGTTTATCGTCGAGGGCGACGAACACTGAAGCTTTCTTT